A selection of T cell receptor beta chains follows, all from one sample in a study of shared clonotypes between healthy human individuals. The method was immunoSEQ multiplex PCR; TCRdb's version includes in-frame clones alone and lacks a portion of them. The sample shows a few million clones, 85% to 95% of them seen only once. Input material: naive CD4+ T cells sorted from blood. These TCRs come from a man aged 18 to 35 in good health. Each CDR3 is given with its conserved first and last residue. The D gene is left open where the match is weak.

cdr3_aa: CASSHRELGSTLHF
j_call: TRBJ1-6
d_call: .
v_call: TRBV19

cdr3_aa: CASSDGLAGVATQYF
j_call: TRBJ2-5
d_call: TRBD2
v_call: TRBV2

cdr3_aa: CASSSPRTGVDSPLHF
j_call: TRBJ1-6
d_call: TRBD1
v_call: TRBV11-2

cdr3_aa: CASSLWGQEKLFF
j_call: TRBJ1-4
d_call: TRBD1
v_call: TRBV7-9

cdr3_aa: CASSSIQGAPLHF
j_call: TRBJ1-6
d_call: .
v_call: TRBV6-5

cdr3_aa: CASSAAYEKTQYF
j_call: TRBJ2-5
d_call: .
v_call: TRBV14

cdr3_aa: CASSLGSRRTGELFF
j_call: TRBJ2-2
d_call: .
v_call: TRBV27

cdr3_aa: CASSRISRNEQFF
j_call: TRBJ2-1
d_call: .
v_call: TRBV6-5

cdr3_aa: CASSGPSGGIMNEQFF
j_call: TRBJ2-1
d_call: TRBD2
v_call: TRBV6-1

cdr3_aa: CASSLGRVADTQYF
j_call: TRBJ2-3
d_call: .
v_call: TRBV11-3

cdr3_aa: CASSLQRPEAFF
j_call: TRBJ1-1
d_call: .
v_call: TRBV2

cdr3_aa: CASSGNPGQPAYEQYF
j_call: TRBJ2-7
d_call: TRBD1
v_call: TRBV6-1

cdr3_aa: CASSGPNQPQHF
j_call: TRBJ1-5
d_call: .
v_call: TRBV28

cdr3_aa: CASSLKGAERETQYF
j_call: TRBJ2-5
d_call: .
v_call: TRBV5-4

cdr3_aa: CASSLGARDTDTQYF
j_call: TRBJ2-3
d_call: .
v_call: TRBV27

cdr3_aa: CAISEKADYGYTF
j_call: TRBJ1-2
d_call: .
v_call: TRBV10-3

cdr3_aa: CASSAPGRSYEQYF
j_call: TRBJ2-7
d_call: .
v_call: TRBV6-5

cdr3_aa: CASSPSRERSTGELFF
j_call: TRBJ2-2
d_call: TRBD2
v_call: TRBV5-1

cdr3_aa: CASSEGTGTDTQYF
j_call: TRBJ2-3
d_call: .
v_call: TRBV2

cdr3_aa: CASSLISSGGSYNEQFF
j_call: TRBJ2-1
d_call: TRBD2
v_call: TRBV7-3

cdr3_aa: CATSTFSGGTGELFF
j_call: TRBJ2-2
d_call: .
v_call: TRBV15

cdr3_aa: CATQGRENSPLHF
j_call: TRBJ1-6
d_call: TRBD1
v_call: TRBV6-5

cdr3_aa: CASSLLTSGRANEQFF
j_call: TRBJ2-1
d_call: TRBD2
v_call: TRBV11-2

cdr3_aa: CAWTRGSSGYNEQFF
j_call: TRBJ2-1
d_call: TRBD2
v_call: TRBV30

cdr3_aa: CASSLEGPGELFF
j_call: TRBJ2-2
d_call: .
v_call: TRBV7-2

cdr3_aa: CSAKPATGPYEQYF
j_call: TRBJ2-7
d_call: .
v_call: TRBV29-1

cdr3_aa: CASTRGNAGANTGELFF
j_call: TRBJ2-2
d_call: TRBD2
v_call: TRBV5-5

cdr3_aa: CASKRGQKEGEQYF
j_call: TRBJ2-7
d_call: TRBD2
v_call: TRBV19

cdr3_aa: CASSQGLGTGVNEQFF
j_call: TRBJ2-1
d_call: TRBD1
v_call: TRBV4-3

cdr3_aa: CASSQDRPPGEKLFF
j_call: TRBJ1-4
d_call: .
v_call: TRBV4-1

cdr3_aa: CAISAGQGQETQYF
j_call: TRBJ2-5
d_call: TRBD1
v_call: TRBV10-3

cdr3_aa: CSVSGQGRTEAFF
j_call: TRBJ1-1
d_call: TRBD1
v_call: TRBV29-1

cdr3_aa: CASSLLTGTGNYGYTF
j_call: TRBJ1-2
d_call: TRBD1
v_call: TRBV5-6

cdr3_aa: CASSLGRRDTQYF
j_call: TRBJ2-3
d_call: .
v_call: TRBV2

cdr3_aa: CASSVSGGQSYNSPLHF
j_call: TRBJ1-6
d_call: .
v_call: TRBV9

cdr3_aa: CAWSVRRDSYEQYF
j_call: TRBJ2-7
d_call: .
v_call: TRBV30

cdr3_aa: CAISVGLAETYEQYF
j_call: TRBJ2-7
d_call: TRBD2
v_call: TRBV10-3

cdr3_aa: CASRLLYTPRGRRITEAFF
j_call: TRBJ1-1
d_call: .
v_call: TRBV12-2

cdr3_aa: CASSLSGTGSYEQYF
j_call: TRBJ2-7
d_call: TRBD1
v_call: TRBV28

cdr3_aa: CASSTPGANTGELFF
j_call: TRBJ2-2
d_call: .
v_call: TRBV5-1

cdr3_aa: CASSTDGTGWNEQFF
j_call: TRBJ2-1
d_call: TRBD1
v_call: TRBV28

cdr3_aa: CASSASGDTQYF
j_call: TRBJ2-3
d_call: .
v_call: TRBV7-2

cdr3_aa: CASSLGGGRRETQYF
j_call: TRBJ2-5
d_call: .
v_call: TRBV11-3

cdr3_aa: CASSQSGYEQYF
j_call: TRBJ2-7
d_call: .
v_call: TRBV4-1

cdr3_aa: CASSPAGTYFYEQYF
j_call: TRBJ2-7
d_call: .
v_call: TRBV9

cdr3_aa: CASSLRHVQETQYF
j_call: TRBJ2-5
d_call: .
v_call: TRBV11-1

cdr3_aa: CASSQDPIGGASGTITQYF
j_call: TRBJ2-3
d_call: TRBD2
v_call: TRBV4-2

cdr3_aa: CASRPDTSTHEQFF
j_call: TRBJ2-1
d_call: .
v_call: TRBV5-1

cdr3_aa: CASSLGRTSGTNEQFF
j_call: TRBJ2-1
d_call: TRBD2
v_call: TRBV5-1

cdr3_aa: CASSGGGDKNIQYF
j_call: TRBJ2-4
d_call: TRBD2
v_call: TRBV6-1

cdr3_aa: CASSLVDPNYGYTF
j_call: TRBJ1-2
d_call: .
v_call: TRBV5-1

cdr3_aa: CASSPGEINQPQHF
j_call: TRBJ1-5
d_call: .
v_call: TRBV10-1

cdr3_aa: CASSQMASPLPGGYTF
j_call: TRBJ1-2
d_call: .
v_call: TRBV4-1

cdr3_aa: CASSQVRQSSYEQYF
j_call: TRBJ2-7
d_call: .
v_call: TRBV4-1

cdr3_aa: CTSSRPGGNEQFF
j_call: TRBJ2-1
d_call: .
v_call: TRBV1